Listed here are 30 T cell receptor beta chains from one sample, sequenced in a study of identical twins. TCRdb analysed the 5' RACE reads with MiXCR anew, one entry per CDR3 protein. The sample contains 250,000 or so distinct CDR3 sequences, roughly 13% of which appear only once. The data also belong to a second study, concerning yellow fever vaccine responses in identical twins.

Sample: memory (CD45RO+) T cells sorted from blood. The receptors originated from a woman in her late teens or twenties in good health.

V gene TRBV3-1 combines with J gene TRBJ2-2; unclear D gene. Trimming left V 0 bases short and J 9 bases short, with 14 bases between. Per germline, CDR1 LGHDT and CDR2 YNNKEL (reference sequence). The length of the CDR3 is 15 residues. DNA of the CDR3: TGTGCCAGCAGCCAAGATCTTTCGAGGTACCGGGAGCTGTTTTTT. This sequence encodes CASSQDLSRYRELFF.

This clonotype has a handful of counts. The rearrangement joins TRBV24-1 to TRBJ2-2, with 8 bases that match TRBD1. This CDR3 comprises 17 residues. The junction had 7 bases not matched to a gene; V was cut back by 4 bases and J by 1 base. From germline, CDR1 is KGHDR and CDR2 SFDVKD. The CDR3 sequence is CATSEPGQGGNTGELFF. CDR3 nucleotide sequence: TGTGCCACCAGTGAACCCGGACAGGGAGGGAACACCGGGGAGCTGTTTTTT.

This clonotype appeared a few times. This rearrangement joins TRBV6-2 or TRBV6-3 to TRBJ2-1; TRBD2 agrees at 13 bases. Per germline, CDR1 MNHEY and CDR2 SVGEGT. Trimming removed 4 bases from V and 9 bases from J; junction bases left unmatched: 9. This CDR3 is built from 16 residues. The CDR3: CASSSSGTSGIREQFF. In DNA form, the CDR3 reads TGTGCCAGCAGTTCCTCCGGGACTAGCGGGATTCGTGAGCAGTTCTTC.

This clonotype has a handful of counts. The chain employs TRBV20-1 and TRBJ2-5, with 7 positions matching TRBD2. CDR1 is DFQATT, CDR2 SNEGSKA, per germline (reference sequence). Losses at the gene ends were 1 base for V and 7 bases for J; bases not matched to a gene: 3. CDR3 length equals 12 residues. The CDR3 sequence is CSARVAGVTQYF. CDR3 in DNA: TGCAGTGCTAGAGTGGCGGGGGTGACCCAGTACTTC.

This clonotype was counted at least ten times. The V and J genes are TRBV12-3 or TRBV12-4 and TRBJ1-2; 7 bases fit TRBD1. The CDR3 runs 17 residues. V shed 7 bases and J 1 base; nucleotides not matched to a gene: 15. CDR3 in amino acids: CASTQKGSQGGNYGYTF. For the CDR3, the DNA is TGTGCCAGCACCCAGAAGGGAAGTCAGGGGGGTAACTATGGCTACACCTTC.

This chain links TRBV5-5 with TRBJ1-1; D might be TRBD1 (5 bases). Between the trimmed V and J ends, which lost 1 base and 5 bases, there was a span of 12 bases. Looked up from germline, CDR1 is SGHKS and CDR2 is YYEKEE (reference sequence). The CDR3 has 14 residues. In DNA form, the CDR3 reads TGTGCCAGCAGCTTGCAGGGCATGGGAACTGAAGCTTTCTTT. This translates into CASSLQGMGTEAFF. The full variable domain, in which reference TRBV5-5 and TRBJ1-1 provide the parts outside the CDR3, is DAGVTQSPTHLIKTRGQQVTLRCSPISGHKSVSWYQQVLGQGPQFIFQYYEKEERGRGNFPDRFSARQFPNYSSELNVNALLLGDSALYLCASSLQGMGTEAFFGQGTRLTVV.

The chain employs TRBV9 and TRBJ2-5; D may be TRBD1 (5 bases). CDR3 length equals 14 residues. CDR1 and CDR2 (germline): SGDLS, YYNGEE. The germline V and J ends were trimmed by 4 bases and 4 bases, with 14 bases remaining between them. CDR3 bases: TGTGCCAGCAGCCCCCAGGGAAATGGAGAGACCCAGTACTTC. Translating gives CASSPQGNGETQYF.

This clonotype was detected a few times. The chain employs TRBV7-2 and TRBJ2-2; 9 bases are a match to TRBD1. The germline gives CDR1 SGHTA, CDR2 FQGNSA. The CDR3 loop spans 15 amino acids. V was pared by 1 base and J by 5 bases, with 2 bases of the junction left unmatched. CDR3 coding DNA: TGTGCCAGCAGCTTAGGGGACAGGGTAACCGGGGAGCTGTTTTTT. Residues: CASSLGDRVTGELFF.

The J gene is TRBJ1-2, the V gene TRBV12-3 or TRBV12-4; weak D call: TRBD1 (5 bases). V lost 6 bases to trimming and J lost 4 bases, with 12 bases between them. CDR3 length: 13 residues. The CDR3 nucleotides read TGTGCCAGCAGCCCTTCGACAGTCTATGGCTACACCTTC. Translation gives CASSPSTVYGYTF.

This clonotype came up many times. V is TRBV28 and J is TRBJ2-2, with TRBD2 as a possible D gene (5 bases). Germline lookup yields CDR1 MDHEN and CDR2 SYDVKM. This CDR3 contains 16 residues. The V end lost 4 bases, the J end lost 8 bases, and 20 bases lay between the germline ends. In DNA form, the CDR3 reads TGTGCCAGCAGTTCCCCCAGACCGGGGAGTGGAGGGGAGCTGTTTTTT. It yields the protein CASSSPRPGSGGELFF.

This clonotype appeared a few times. The chain is built from TRBV5-6 and TRBJ2-3; D call uncertain. The ends were cut back, 1 base at V and 5 bases at J, with 8 bases in the middle. Germline CDR1 is SGHDT and CDR2 is YYEEEE. This CDR3 is 13 amino acids long. CDR3 region: CASSLINEDTQYF. The CDR3 DNA reads TGTGCCAGCAGCTTGATCAACGAAGATACGCAGTATTTT.

This clonotype was seen more than once but under ten times. The gene calls are TRBV4-1 and TRBJ2-1, with 10 bases that match TRBD1. The J segment lost 6 bases and the V segment lost 1 base, leaving 6 bases of the junction unmatched. This CDR3 spans 16 amino acids. CDR1 is MGHRA and CDR2 is YSYEKL in the germline V gene. The CDR3 here is CASSQVGTGVGNEQFF. CDR3 DNA sequence: TGCGCCAGCAGCCAAGTCGGGACAGGGGTGGGCAATGAGCAGTTCTTC.

There are many counts of this clonotype. The rearrangement uses TRBV20-1 and TRBJ2-1, with 7 bases that match TRBD1. The CDR3 contains 15 residues. V shed 3 bases, J shed 8 bases, and the junction held 13 bases outside the gene matches. Germline values: CDR1 DFQATT, CDR2 SNEGSKA (reference sequence). The CDR3 reads CSASEGALKYDEQFF. The CDR3 coding sequence is TGCAGTGCTAGTGAGGGGGCCCTGAAGTATGATGAGCAGTTCTTC.

This clonotype was seen a handful of times. The gene calls are TRBV7-2 and TRBJ2-5, with TRBD2 identical over 9 bases. V was pared by 2 bases and J by 5 bases, with 12 bases of the junction left unmatched. This CDR3 contains 17 residues. In germline, CDR1 is SGHTA, CDR2 FQGNSA. DNA of the CDR3: TGTGCCAGCAGCTTACGTCGGGGCGGGGGGGCCTGGGAGACCCAGTACTTC. The encoded protein is CASSLRRGGGAWETQYF.

This chain links TRBV12-3 or TRBV12-4 with TRBJ1-1; D might be TRBD1 (6 bases). The CDR3 is 14 amino acids. The germline V and J ends were trimmed by 6 bases and 0 bases, with 11 bases remaining between them. CDR3 protein: CASRGGQMNTEAFF. CDR3 DNA: TGTGCCAGCAGGGGGGGGCAAATGAACACTGAAGCTTTCTTT.

This rearrangement joins TRBV20-1 to TRBJ2-1; 8 nucleotides align to TRBD2. Per the germline V gene, CDR1 is DFQATT and CDR2 is SNEGSKA (reference sequence). The CDR3 spans 18 residues. Losses at the gene ends were 1 base for V and 2 bases for J; bases not matched to a gene: 13. This CDR3 reads CSARGLGATSGPYNEQFF. As DNA, the CDR3 is TGCAGTGCTAGAGGCCTCGGCGCCACTAGCGGTCCCTACAATGAGCAGTTCTTC.

This clonotype was seen many times. J is TRBJ1-5 and V is TRBV11-2; D not certain. CDR3 length equals 15 residues. CDR1 SGHAT and CDR2 FQNNGV come from the germline V gene. Trimming removed 1 base at V and 0 bases at J, with 7 bases between. This CDR3 is CASSLVTGSNQPQHF. The CDR3 bases are TGTGCCAGCAGCTTAGTTACCGGTAGCAATCAGCCCCAGCATTTT.

As regards this clonotype: The junction departs from germline at one end; a sequencing error may be responsible. The chain combines TRBV20-1 with TRBJ2-2; D unresolved. The CDR3 sequence is 14 residues long. Germline V CDR1 and CDR2: DFQATT, SNEGSKA (reference sequence). DNA for the CDR3: TGCCGTGCTCAGCCCGGGTCGAACACCGGGGAGCTGTTTTTT. Amino acids: CRAQPGSNTGELFF.

This clonotype was seen a few times. The gene calls are TRBV20-1 and TRBJ2-3; D unresolved. V gave up 3 bases and J gave up 0 bases, with 10 bases separating them. The germline V gene has CDR1 DFQATT and CDR2 SNEGSKA (reference sequence). The CDR3 runs 14 residues. CDR3: CSASLTASTDTQYF. Written as DNA, the CDR3 is TGCAGTGCTAGTTTAACAGCAAGCACAGATACGCAGTATTTT.

The rearrangement links TRBV20-1 to TRBJ2-3; 9 bases align to TRBD2. The CDR3 is 15 residues long. V was pared by 5 bases and J by 4 bases, with 10 bases of the junction left unmatched. Germline values: CDR1 DFQATT, CDR2 SNEGSKA (reference sequence). The CDR3 sequence: CSAPQASGNSDTQYF. The CDR3 nucleotides are TGCAGTGCTCCCCAAGCTAGCGGGAACTCAGATACGCAGTATTTT.

This clonotype has at least ten counts. The CDR3 nucleotides are TGTGCCAGCAGCCCATTCAGGGGCTATGGCTACACCTTC. This translates into CASSPFRGYGYTF. The genes are TRBV11-2 and TRBJ1-2; D possibly corresponds to TRBD1 (6 bases). Trimming shortened V by 5 bases and J by 4 bases, and 11 bases separated the two germline ends. CDR1 and CDR2 from the germline V gene are SGHAT and FQNNGV. CDR3 length equals 13 residues.

This clonotype turned up a few times. This chain joins TRBV18 and TRBJ1-2, with TRBD1 matching over 8 bases. This CDR3 is built from 15 residues. Germline trimming cut 3 bases from V and 5 bases from J; bases unmatched to any gene: 8. Germline V gene lookup returns CDR1 KGHSH and CDR2 LQKENI. In DNA, the CDR3 is TGTGCCAGCTCACCTACCGGGACAGGATGGTATGGCTACACCTTC. It codes for CASSPTGTGWYGYTF. Combining the CDR3 with reference TRBV18 and TRBJ1-2 gives the whole variable domain NAGVMQNPRHLVRRRGQEARLRCSPMKGHSHVYWYRQLPEEGLKFMVYLQKENIIDESGMPKERFSAEFPKEGPSILRIQQVVRGDSAAYFCASSPTGTGWYGYTFGSGTRLTVV.

This clonotype was seen only a few times. The chain uses TRBV20-1 and TRBJ2-1; TRBD2 aligns across 11 bases. The CDR3 runs 14 residues. CDR1 and CDR2 (germline): DFQATT, SNEGSKA (reference sequence). J was trimmed by 7 bases and V by 5 bases; bases with no gene match: 7. CDR3 sequence (DNA): TGCAGTGCTTTTACTAGCGGGAGATTGAATGAGCAGTTCTTC. This sequence encodes CSAFTSGRLNEQFF.

There are a few counts of this clonotype. This chain links TRBV6-2 or TRBV6-3 with TRBJ1-3, with 10 bases that match TRBD1. CDR3 length: 20 amino acids. The germline CDR1 and CDR2 sequences are MNHEY and SVGEGT. The V and J ends lost 3 bases and 0 bases, in that order; junction bases with no gene match: 14. CDR3 sequence (DNA): TGTGCCAGCAGTTATGAACCCTCCGGGACAGGGGCTCTCTCTGGAAACACCATATATTTT. Its translation: CASSYEPSGTGALSGNTIYF.

This clonotype was counted only a few times. As DNA, the CDR3 is TGTGCCAGCAGCTTAGGACACTACAATGAGCAGTTCTTC. The encoded protein is CASSLGHYNEQFF. The chain is built from TRBV11-2 and TRBJ2-1; D gene uncertain. CDR1 is SGHAT and CDR2 is FQNNGV in the germline V gene. V lost 1 base to trimming and J lost 3 bases, with 4 bases between them. This CDR3 has 13 amino acids. The full variable domain, completed using reference TRBV11-2 and TRBJ2-1, is EAGVAQSPRYKIIEKRQSVAFWCNPISGHATLYWYQQILGQGPKLLIQFQNNGVVDDSQLPKDRFSAERLKGVDSTLKIQPAKLEDSAVYLCASSLGHYNEQFFGPGTRLTVL.

This clonotype was detected only a few times. The chain employs TRBV6-1 and TRBJ1-6, with 10 bases matching TRBD1. There are 15 residues in the CDR3. Germline-derived CDR1 and CDR2 are MNHNS and SASEGT. After removal of 6 bases from V and 5 bases from J, the junction contained 4 bases not matched to a gene. The CDR3 region is CASRPGTGDNSPLHF. DNA of the CDR3: TGTGCCAGCAGGCCCGGGACAGGGGATAATTCACCCCTCCACTTT.

The chain uses TRBV2 and TRBJ2-2, with 10 bases fitting TRBD2. With 2 bases clipped from V and 0 bases from J, the junction kept 9 bases outside the gene matches. The V gene's germline CDR1 is SNHLY and CDR2 FYNNEI. This CDR3 has 19 amino acids. CDR3 region: CASSERVSSGGTNTGELFF. CDR3 DNA: TGTGCCAGCAGTGAAAGGGTGTCTAGCGGGGGCACGAACACCGGGGAGCTGTTTTTT.

This chain uses TRBV11-2 with TRBJ2-2; D could derive from TRBD1 or TRBD2 (5 bases each). Between the trimmed V and J ends, which lost 5 bases and 5 bases, there was a span of 24 bases. This CDR3 contains 18 residues. Germline V lookup: CDR1 SGHAT, CDR2 FQNNGV. For the CDR3, the DNA is TGTGCCAGCAGCCCCCGTATGAGGGGCGGCTTGGGGACCGGGGAGCTGTTTTTT. Encoded protein: CASSPRMRGGLGTGELFF.

The chain carries TRBV12-3 or TRBV12-4 and TRBJ2-3; 9 nucleotides line up with TRBD1. J gave up 0 bases and V 6 bases, and 7 bases lay outside the gene matches. The CDR3 extends over 16 amino acids. The CDR3 coding sequence is TGTGCCAGCAGCCAAGGGACAGGGAGAAGCACAGATACGCAGTATTTT. Its protein is CASSQGTGRSTDTQYF.

This chain joins TRBV10-3 and TRBJ2-1; maybe TRBD1 (6 bases). The germline V and J ends were trimmed by 6 bases and 7 bases, with 10 bases remaining between them. The CDR3 covers 12 residues. Germline CDR1 ENHRY, CDR2 SYGVKD. The CDR3 region is CAIRKTGNEQFF. CDR3 nucleotides: TGTGCCATCAGGAAAACAGGGAATGAGCAGTTCTTC.